The 23 T cell receptor beta chains below were found in one sample sequenced in a study of blood T cells in healthy people across ages. Sample-barcoded 5' priming and a J-beta primer mix drove a second PCR of about 7 to 11 cycles. TCRdb re-analysed the 5' RACE reads in MiXCR, keeping a single row per CDR3 protein. This sample yields some 860,000 distinct CDR3 sequences, of which 45% to 70% are seen a single time; around 24% belongs to the top ten. The sample taken for sequencing was blood. The receptors were sampled from a man aged 40-49 years in good health.

This clonotype has only one observation. This chain connects TRBV3-1 to TRBJ1-2; 10 bases line up with TRBD1. Germline-derived CDR1 and CDR2 are LGHDT and YNNKEL (reference sequence). The ends lost 3 bases at V and 7 bases at J; junction bases unmatched: 8. The CDR3 runs to 15 residues. In DNA form, the CDR3 reads TGTGCCAGCAGCCATCGGGACAGGGGTGTTGGTGGCTACACCTTC. This sequence encodes CASSHRDRGVGGYTF.

Regarding this clonotype: Just one base apart from a much larger clone, this may be a read error. V gene TRBV12-3 or TRBV12-4 combines with J gene TRBJ2-3; the match to TRBD2 covers 11 bases. V lost 7 bases, J lost 6 bases, and 12 bases stayed unmatched. The CDR3 length is 16 residues. The CDR3 bases are TGTGCCAGCACCTCTTCTCTAGCGGGAGGACGGGATACGCAGTATTTT. It codes for CASTSSLAGGRDTQYF.

The chain has TRBV10-2 and TRBJ2-5, with D unclear. CDR1 is WSHSY and CDR2 is SAAADI in the germline V gene. The CDR3 covers 12 residues. Trimming cost V 2 bases and J 7 bases, with 8 bases left between them. The chain's CDR3 is CASSENVGTQYF. The CDR3 DNA sequence: TGCGCCAGCAGTGAGAACGTGGGGACCCAGTACTTC.

This clonotype turned up a few times. The rearrangement joins TRBV7-8 to TRBJ1-6; tentatively, D is TRBD1 (5 bases). The V end lost 5 bases, the J end lost 10 bases, and 15 bases lay between the germline ends. The CDR3 has 14 residues. Germline loops: CDR1 SGHVS, CDR2 FQNEAQ. The CDR3 DNA is TGTGCCAGCAGCCCGACAGTGGTATCGTCACCCCTCCACTTT. It is translated as CASSPTVVSSPLHF.

This chain connects TRBV6-5 to TRBJ1-4; D unresolved. V lost 0 bases and J 7 bases, leaving 12 bases between the germline ends. Germline V gene data show CDR1 as MNHEY and CDR2 as SVGAGI. This CDR3 has 15 amino acids. This CDR3 is CASSYSRGLVEKLFF. The CDR3 nucleotides read TGTGCCAGCAGTTACTCGAGAGGGCTGGTTGAAAAACTGTTTTTT.

The genes are TRBV6-1 and TRBJ2-5; TRBD2 agrees at 13 bases. This CDR3 contains 20 residues. Trimming at V came to 6 bases and at J to 2 bases, leaving 18 bases not matched to a gene. The germline CDR1 and CDR2 sequences are MNHNS and SASEGT. CDR3 region: CASRTNLGLAGPPAQETQYF. In nucleotides, the CDR3 is TGTGCCAGCAGGACAAATCTGGGACTAGCGGGGCCTCCCGCACAAGAGACCCAGTACTTC.

This clonotype showed up just a few times. The chain uses TRBV12-3 or TRBV12-4 and TRBJ2-7, with TRBD2 matching 8 bases. This CDR3 comprises 14 residues. J gave up 2 bases and V 5 bases, and 5 bases lay outside the gene matches. This CDR3 reads CASSLREGPYEQYF. Here the CDR3 DNA reads TGTGCCAGCAGTCTCCGGGAGGGCCCCTACGAGCAGTACTTC.

As to this clonotype: One junction end disagrees with the germline gene, perhaps due to a read error. This sequence joins TRBV6-5 and TRBJ1-4, with 7 bases identical to TRBD1. Germline V gene sequence: CDR1 MNHEY, CDR2 SVGAGI. This CDR3 spans 14 amino acids. Written as DNA, the CDR3 is TGTGTCAGCATGGAGGGACAGTGGGATGAAAAACTGTTTTTT. Translating gives CVSMEGQWDEKLFF.

This chain uses TRBV12-3 or TRBV12-4 with TRBJ2-2; 8 bases line up with TRBD1. J lost 3 bases, V lost 6 bases, and 6 bases had no gene match. The CDR3 loop spans 15 amino acids. In DNA, the CDR3 is TGTGCCAGCAGGACATACAGGGGGGACACCGGGGAGCTGTTTTTT. This codes for CASRTYRGDTGELFF.

The rearrangement uses TRBV20-1 and TRBJ2-3; possible D gene TRBD1, 6 bases. The ends were cut back, 3 bases at V and 0 bases at J, with 13 bases in the middle. The CDR3 totals 15 residues. Per germline, CDR1 DFQATT and CDR2 SNEGSKA (reference sequence). The CDR3 bases are TGCAGTGCTAGGGGGACAACTACTAGCACAGATACGCAGTATTTT. Encoded protein: CSARGTTTSTDTQYF.

The genes are TRBV9 and TRBJ2-3, with D uncertain. Germline values: CDR1 SGDLS, CDR2 YYNGEE. V was pared by 3 bases and J by 6 bases, with 17 bases between. This CDR3 has 15 amino acids. The CDR3 region has the DNA TGTGCCAGCAGCGGTGAGTGGGCGCTCACGGATACGCAGTATTTT. Translation gives CASSGEWALTDTQYF.

The CDR3 loop is CASSALAGGITDTQYF. The CDR3 nucleotides read TGTGCCAGCAGCGCGCTAGCGGGGGGTATCACAGATACGCAGTATTTT. V is TRBV6-1 and J is TRBJ2-3, with 11 bases identical to TRBD2. The CDR3 length is 16 residues. Germline V gene data show CDR1 as MNHNS and CDR2 as SASEGT. After removal of 6 bases from V and 2 bases from J, the junction contained 7 bases not matched to a gene.

This clonotype was found once. This chain uses TRBV20-1 with TRBJ2-7, with a tentative D call TRBD1 (5 bases). TRBJ2-4 matches the DNA end more closely, so the J call is doubtful. Germline values: CDR1 DFQATT, CDR2 SNEGSKA (reference sequence). The CDR3 sequence is 13 residues long. CDR3 nucleotides: TGCAGTGCTCATGTACAGGATTGGAACATTCAGTACTTC. Residues: CSAHVQDWNIQYF.

The chain couples TRBV12-3 or TRBV12-4 to TRBJ2-4; D gene uncertain. The CDR3 has 15 residues. Trimming shortened V by 3 bases and J by 1 base, and 10 bases separated the two germline ends. In DNA, the CDR3 is TGTGCCAGCAGTTTTGGGGTGGTTGCCAAAAACATTCAGTACTTC. Protein: CASSFGVVAKNIQYF.

This clonotype has more than one count but fewer than ten. The chain is built from TRBV6-4 and TRBJ2-3, with D maybe TRBD2 (5 bases). The CDR3 length is 15 residues. V shed 4 bases and J shed 4 bases, with 15 bases lying between them. CDR1 is MRHNA and CDR2 is SNTAGT in the germline V gene. Here the CDR3 DNA reads TGTGCCAGCAGTGTAGTCTTGGGAGACGCAGATACGCAGTATTTT. Translating it yields CASSVVLGDADTQYF.

This chain connects TRBV12-3 or TRBV12-4 to TRBJ2-2; 12 nucleotides line up with TRBD2. The CDR3 is 18 residues long. V was pared by 3 bases and J by 0 bases, with 5 bases of the junction left unmatched. The CDR3 protein is CASSFLTSGRSNTGELFF. The DNA of the CDR3 is TGTGCCAGCAGTTTTTTAACTAGCGGGAGGTCGAACACCGGGGAGCTGTTTTTT.

The chain combines TRBV6-2 or TRBV6-3 with TRBJ2-2; D not certain. With 7 bases removed from V and 3 bases from J, the gap between germline ends came to 15 bases. The CDR3 covers 15 residues. Looked up from germline, CDR1 is MNHEY and CDR2 is SVGEGT. CDR3 residues: CASIPSGLYTGELFF. DNA for the CDR3: TGTGCCAGCATCCCTTCCGGCCTCTACACCGGGGAGCTGTTTTTT.

The chain couples TRBV20-1 to TRBJ2-1; 11 bases line up with TRBD2. Germline CDR1 and CDR2: DFQATT and SNEGSKA (reference sequence). Germline trimming cut 3 bases from V and 8 bases from J; bases unmatched to any gene: 12. The CDR3 is 16 amino acids. The CDR3 region has the DNA TGCAGTGCTAGCCCGATAGGGCTAGCGGGAGGCGATGAGCAGTTCTTC. It translates to CSASPIGLAGGDEQFF.

This clonotype was detected a few times. V gene TRBV7-9 combines with J gene TRBJ2-3; 10 bases map to TRBD1. CDR3 length: 17 residues. With 5 bases clipped from V and 1 base from J, the junction kept 9 bases outside the gene matches. CDR1 SEHNR and CDR2 FQNEAQ come from the germline V gene (reference sequence). The CDR3 sequence is CASSRTGGRVGTDTQYF. The CDR3 nucleotides are TGTGCCAGCAGCCGGACAGGGGGAAGAGTCGGCACAGATACGCAGTATTTT. The whole variable domain, remainder taken from reference TRBV7-9 and TRBJ2-3, is DTGVSQNPRHKITKRGQNVTFRCDPISEHNRLYWYRQTLGQGPEFLTYFQNEAQLEKSRLLSDRFSAERPKGSFSTLEIQRTEQGDSAMYLCASSRTGGRVGTDTQYFGPGTRLTVL.

This clonotype has only a few counts. The J gene is TRBJ2-7, the V gene TRBV29-1, with TRBD1 as a possible D gene (6 bases). Germline lookup yields CDR1 SQVTM and CDR2 ANQGSEA. There are 12 residues in the CDR3. V lost 5 bases, J lost 0 bases, and 8 bases lay in between. The CDR3 here is CSVQGSSYEQYF. The CDR3 DNA sequence: TGCAGCGTTCAGGGGAGCTCCTACGAGCAGTACTTC.

This clonotype was seen only a few times. A junction boundary mismatches the germline segment, possibly from a read error. V and J are TRBV7-2 and TRBJ2-1; D ambiguous. The CDR3 sequence is 15 residues long. The germline CDR1 and CDR2 sequences are SGHTA and FQGNSA. Here the CDR3 DNA reads TGTGCCAGCAGCTTAGTCAGGAGCTCCTACAACGAGCAGTTCTTC. Residues: CASSLVRSSYNEQFF. The full variable domain, with the rest looked up from reference TRBV7-2 and TRBJ2-1, is GAGVSQSPSNKVTEKGKDVELRCDPISGHTALYWYRQSLGQGLEFLIYFQGNSAPDKSGLPSDRFSAERTGGSVSTLTIQRTQQEDSAVYLCASSLVRSSYNEQFFGPGTRLTVL.

J is TRBJ1-1 and V is TRBV5-1, with a tentative D call TRBD1 (5 bases). Germline CDR1 is SGHRS and CDR2 is YFSETQ. Trimming took off 2 bases at V and 11 bases at J, with 10 bases between the two ends. The CDR3 is 11 residues long. The CDR3 region is CASSFGGRAFF. CDR3 nucleotides: TGCGCCAGCAGCTTCGGGGGAAGGGCTTTCTTT.

The chain uses TRBV6-5 and TRBJ1-4, with 10 bases aligning to TRBD1. V trimming: 6 bases; J trimming: 10 bases; junction bases outside the gene matches: 5. Per germline, CDR1 MNHEY and CDR2 SVGAGI. The CDR3 sequence is 13 residues long. The CDR3 DNA sequence: TGTGCCAGCAGCAAGACAGGGGGCGGAAAACTGTTTTTT. It specifies CASSKTGGGKLFF.